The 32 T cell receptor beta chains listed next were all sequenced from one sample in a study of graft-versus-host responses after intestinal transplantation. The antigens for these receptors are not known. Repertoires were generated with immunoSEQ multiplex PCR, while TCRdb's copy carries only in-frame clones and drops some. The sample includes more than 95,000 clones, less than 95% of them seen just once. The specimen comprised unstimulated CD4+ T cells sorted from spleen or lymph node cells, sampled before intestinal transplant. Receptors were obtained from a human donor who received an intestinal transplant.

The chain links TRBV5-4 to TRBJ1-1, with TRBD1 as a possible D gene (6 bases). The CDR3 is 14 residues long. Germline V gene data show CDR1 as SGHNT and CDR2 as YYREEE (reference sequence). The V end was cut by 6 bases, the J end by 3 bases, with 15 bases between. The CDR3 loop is CASNLGRGDTEAFF. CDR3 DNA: TGTGCCAGCAACCTCGGCAGGGGTGACACTGAAGCTTTCTTT.

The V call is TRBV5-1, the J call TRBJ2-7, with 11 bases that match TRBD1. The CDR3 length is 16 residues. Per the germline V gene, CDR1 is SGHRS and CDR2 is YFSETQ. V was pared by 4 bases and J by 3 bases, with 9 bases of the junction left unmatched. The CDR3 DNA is TGCGCCAGCAGCCCTGGGACAGGGGGGAATTTCTACGAGCAGTACTTC. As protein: CASSPGTGGNFYEQYF.

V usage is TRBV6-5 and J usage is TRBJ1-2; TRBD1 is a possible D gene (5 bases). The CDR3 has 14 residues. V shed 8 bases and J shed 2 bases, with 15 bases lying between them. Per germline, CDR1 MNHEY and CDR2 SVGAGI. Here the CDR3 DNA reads TGTGCCAGCGCGCGGGGCCCAAGGAACTATGGCTACACCTTC. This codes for CASARGPRNYGYTF.

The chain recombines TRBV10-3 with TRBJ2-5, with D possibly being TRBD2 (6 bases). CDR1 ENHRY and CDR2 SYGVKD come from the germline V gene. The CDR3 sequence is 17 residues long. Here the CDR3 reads CACTGTPLIPGEETQYF. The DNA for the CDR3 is TGTGCATGCACCGGGACTCCGCTCATACCGGGGGAAGAGACCCAGTACTTC.

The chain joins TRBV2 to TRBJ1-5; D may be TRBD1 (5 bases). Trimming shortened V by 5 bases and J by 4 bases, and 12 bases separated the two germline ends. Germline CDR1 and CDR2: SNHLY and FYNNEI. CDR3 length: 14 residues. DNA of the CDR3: TGTGCCAGCAGTAACGACAGACCGAATCAGCCCCAGCATTTT. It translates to CASSNDRPNQPQHF.

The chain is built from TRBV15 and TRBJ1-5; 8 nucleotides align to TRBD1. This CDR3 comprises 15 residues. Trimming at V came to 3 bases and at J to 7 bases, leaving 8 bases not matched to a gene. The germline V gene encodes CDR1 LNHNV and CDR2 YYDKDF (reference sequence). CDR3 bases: TGTGCCACCAGCAGGGACAGGGTCTCAGGGCAGCCCCAGCATTTT. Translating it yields CATSRDRVSGQPQHF.

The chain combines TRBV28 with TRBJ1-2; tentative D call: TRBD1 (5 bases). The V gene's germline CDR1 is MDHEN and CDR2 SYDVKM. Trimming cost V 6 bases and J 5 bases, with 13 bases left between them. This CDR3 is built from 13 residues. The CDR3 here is CASRVAGKYGYTF. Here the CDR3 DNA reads TGTGCCAGCAGAGTCGCAGGGAAGTATGGCTACACCTTC.

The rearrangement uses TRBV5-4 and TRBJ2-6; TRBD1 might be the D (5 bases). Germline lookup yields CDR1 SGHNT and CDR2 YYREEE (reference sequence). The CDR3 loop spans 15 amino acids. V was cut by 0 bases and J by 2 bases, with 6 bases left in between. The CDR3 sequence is CASSLGGAGANVLTF. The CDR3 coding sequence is TGTGCCAGCAGCTTGGGGGGCGCTGGGGCCAACGTCCTGACTTTC.

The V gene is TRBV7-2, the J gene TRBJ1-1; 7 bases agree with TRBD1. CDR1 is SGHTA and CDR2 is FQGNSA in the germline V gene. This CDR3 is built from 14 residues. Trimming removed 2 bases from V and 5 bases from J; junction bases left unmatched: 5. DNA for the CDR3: TGTGCCAGCAGCTTACCAGGGGGGAATACTGAAGCTTTCTTT. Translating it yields CASSLPGGNTEAFF. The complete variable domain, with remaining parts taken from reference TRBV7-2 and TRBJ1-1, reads GAGVSQSPSNKVTEKGKDVELRCDPISGHTALYWYRQSLGQGLEFLIYFQGNSAPDKSGLPSDRFSAERTGGSVSTLTIQRTQQEDSAVYLCASSLPGGNTEAFFGQGTRLTVV.

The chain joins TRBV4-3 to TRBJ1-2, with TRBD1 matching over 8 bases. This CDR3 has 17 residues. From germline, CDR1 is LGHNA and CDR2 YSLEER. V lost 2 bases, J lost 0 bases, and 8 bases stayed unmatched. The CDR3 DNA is TGCGCCAGCAGCCAAACCCCAGGGGGCGGCCCTAACTATGGCTACACCTTC. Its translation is CASSQTPGGGPNYGYTF.

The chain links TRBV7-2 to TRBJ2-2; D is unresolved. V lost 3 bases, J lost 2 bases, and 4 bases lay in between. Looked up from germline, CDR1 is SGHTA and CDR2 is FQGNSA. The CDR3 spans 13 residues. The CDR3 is CASSFYNTGELFF. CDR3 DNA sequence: TGTGCCAGCAGCTTTTATAACACCGGGGAGCTGTTTTTT.

CDR3 nucleotide sequence: TGCGCCAGCAGCTTGGTACTAGCGGCCAATGAGCAGTTCTTC. Residues: CASSLVLAANEQFF. The gene calls are TRBV5-1 and TRBJ2-1; 8 nucleotides align to TRBD2. Germline V gene data show CDR1 as SGHRS and CDR2 as YFSETQ. The J segment lost 6 bases and the V segment lost 0 bases, leaving 2 bases of the junction unmatched. This CDR3 is built from 14 residues.

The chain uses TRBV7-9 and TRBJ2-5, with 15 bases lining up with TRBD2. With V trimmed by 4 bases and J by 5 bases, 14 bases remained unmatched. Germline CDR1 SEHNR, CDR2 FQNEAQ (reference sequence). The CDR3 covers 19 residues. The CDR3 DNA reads TGTGCCAGCAGCTCCTGGACTAGCGGGAGGGCCGGGATGGTGGAGACCCAGTACTTC. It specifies CASSSWTSGRAGMVETQYF.

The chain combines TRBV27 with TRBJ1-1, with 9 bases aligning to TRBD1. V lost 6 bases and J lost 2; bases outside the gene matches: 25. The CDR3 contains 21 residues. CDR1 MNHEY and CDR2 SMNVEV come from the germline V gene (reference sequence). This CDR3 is CASRVVRPRFAGQGTNTEAFF. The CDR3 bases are TGTGCCAGCAGGGTCGTTCGCCCAAGGTTCGCCGGACAGGGGACAAACACTGAAGCTTTCTTT.

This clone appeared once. CDR3 sequence: CASSNEGYTF. CDR3 sequence (DNA): TGTGCCAGCAGCAACGAGGGCTACACCTTC. The chain combines TRBV21-1 with TRBJ1-2. TRBV21-1 is designated a pseudogene. This CDR3 spans 10 amino acids.

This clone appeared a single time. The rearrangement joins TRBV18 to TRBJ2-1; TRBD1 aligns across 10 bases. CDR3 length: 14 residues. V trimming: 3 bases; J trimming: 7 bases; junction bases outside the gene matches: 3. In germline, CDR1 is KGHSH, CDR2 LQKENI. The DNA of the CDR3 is TGTGCCAGCTCACCCCTGGGACAGGGGAATGAGCAGTTCTTC. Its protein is CASSPLGQGNEQFF.

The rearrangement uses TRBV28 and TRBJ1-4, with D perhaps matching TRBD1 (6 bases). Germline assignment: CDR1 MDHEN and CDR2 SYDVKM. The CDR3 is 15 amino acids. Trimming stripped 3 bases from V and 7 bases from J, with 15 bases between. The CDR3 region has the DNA TGTGCCAGCAGTTTTACCGCGGGGGGCTTTGAAAAACTGTTTTTT. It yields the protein CASSFTAGGFEKLFF.

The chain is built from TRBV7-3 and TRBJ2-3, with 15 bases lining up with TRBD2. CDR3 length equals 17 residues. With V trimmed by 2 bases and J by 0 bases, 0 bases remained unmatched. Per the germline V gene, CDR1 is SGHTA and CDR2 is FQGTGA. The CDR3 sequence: CASSLGLAGGSTDTQYF. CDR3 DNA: TGTGCCAGCAGCTTAGGACTAGCGGGAGGGAGCACAGATACGCAGTATTTT.

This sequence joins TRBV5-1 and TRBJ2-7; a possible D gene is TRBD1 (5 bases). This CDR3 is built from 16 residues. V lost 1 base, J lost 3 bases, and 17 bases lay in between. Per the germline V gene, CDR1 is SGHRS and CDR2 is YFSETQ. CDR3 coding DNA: TGCGCCAGCAGCTTGCGTTCAGGGAACCTACTCTACGAGCAGTACTTC. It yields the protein CASSLRSGNLLYEQYF.

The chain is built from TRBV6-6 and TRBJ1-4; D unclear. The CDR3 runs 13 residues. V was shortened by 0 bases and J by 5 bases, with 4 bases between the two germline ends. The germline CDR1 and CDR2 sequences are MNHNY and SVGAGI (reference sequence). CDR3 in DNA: TGTGCCAGCAGTTACTCTCGGAATGAAAAACTGTTTTTT. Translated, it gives CASSYSRNEKLFF.

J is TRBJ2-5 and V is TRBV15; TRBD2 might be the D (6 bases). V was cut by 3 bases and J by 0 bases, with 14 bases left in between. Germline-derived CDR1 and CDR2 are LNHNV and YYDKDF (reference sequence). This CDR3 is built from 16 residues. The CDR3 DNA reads TGTGCCACCAGCAGGGGGTTTGCGGGGTACCAAGAGACCCAGTACTTC. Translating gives CATSRGFAGYQETQYF.

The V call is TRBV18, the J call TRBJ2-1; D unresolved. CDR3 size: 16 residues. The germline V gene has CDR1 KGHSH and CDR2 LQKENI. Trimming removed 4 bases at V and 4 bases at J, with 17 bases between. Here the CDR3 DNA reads TGTGCCAGCTCACTAATGACACCCAAGGTTTACAATGAGCAGTTCTTC. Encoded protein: CASSLMTPKVYNEQFF. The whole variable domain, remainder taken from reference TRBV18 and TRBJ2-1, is NAGVMQNPRHLVRRRGQEARLRCSPMKGHSHVYWYRQLPEEGLKFMVYLQKENIIDESGMPKERFSAEFPKEGPSILRIQQVVRGDSAAYFCASSLMTPKVYNEQFFGPGTRLTVL.

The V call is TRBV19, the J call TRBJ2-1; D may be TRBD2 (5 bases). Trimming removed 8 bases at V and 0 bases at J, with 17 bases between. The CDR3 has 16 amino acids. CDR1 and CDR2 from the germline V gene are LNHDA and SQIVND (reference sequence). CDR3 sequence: CASGEWRTSSYNEQFF. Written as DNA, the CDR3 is TGTGCCAGTGGGGAGTGGCGGACCAGCTCCTACAATGAGCAGTTCTTC.

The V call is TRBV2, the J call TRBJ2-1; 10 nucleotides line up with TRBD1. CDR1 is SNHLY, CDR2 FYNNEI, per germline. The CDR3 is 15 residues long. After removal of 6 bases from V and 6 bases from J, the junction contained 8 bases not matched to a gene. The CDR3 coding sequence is TGTGCCAGCAGGAGGGACAGGGGAGCTATCAATGAGCAGTTCTTC. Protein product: CASRRDRGAINEQFF.

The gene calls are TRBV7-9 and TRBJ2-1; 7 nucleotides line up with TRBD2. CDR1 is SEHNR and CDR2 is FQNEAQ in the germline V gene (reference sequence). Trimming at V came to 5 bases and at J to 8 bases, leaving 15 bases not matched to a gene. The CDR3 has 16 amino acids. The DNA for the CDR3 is TGTGCCAGCAGCCCCCTATGGGGCGGGGGTGTTTATGAGCAGTTCTTC. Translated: CASSPLWGGGVYEQFF.

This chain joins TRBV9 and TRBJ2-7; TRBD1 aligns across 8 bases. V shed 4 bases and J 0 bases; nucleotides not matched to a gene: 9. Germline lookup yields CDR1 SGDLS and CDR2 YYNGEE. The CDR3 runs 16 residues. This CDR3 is CASSRFDRGSSYEQYF. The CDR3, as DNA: TGTGCCAGCAGCAGATTCGACAGGGGATCCTCCTACGAGCAGTACTTC.

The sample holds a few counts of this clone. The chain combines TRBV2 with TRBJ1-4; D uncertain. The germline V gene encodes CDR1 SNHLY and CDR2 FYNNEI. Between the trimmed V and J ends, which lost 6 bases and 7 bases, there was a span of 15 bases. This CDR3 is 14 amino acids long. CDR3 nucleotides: TGTGCCAGCAGCCAAGGGCGGGTGGGTGAAAAACTGTTTTTT. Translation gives CASSQGRVGEKLFF.

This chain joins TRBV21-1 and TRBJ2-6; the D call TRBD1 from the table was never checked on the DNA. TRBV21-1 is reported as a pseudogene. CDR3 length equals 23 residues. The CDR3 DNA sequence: TGTGCCAGCAGCAAAGTAGGGAGACAGGGGCTAAGCAAATGGGATGGTGGGGCCAACGTCCTGACTTTC. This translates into CASSKVGRQGLSKWDGGANVLTF.

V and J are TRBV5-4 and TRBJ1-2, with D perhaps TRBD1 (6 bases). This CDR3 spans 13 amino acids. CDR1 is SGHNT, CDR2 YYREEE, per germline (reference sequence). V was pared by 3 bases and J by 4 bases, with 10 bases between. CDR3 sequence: CASSSGQIYGYTF. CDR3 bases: TGTGCCAGCAGCTCCGGACAGATCTATGGCTACACCTTC.

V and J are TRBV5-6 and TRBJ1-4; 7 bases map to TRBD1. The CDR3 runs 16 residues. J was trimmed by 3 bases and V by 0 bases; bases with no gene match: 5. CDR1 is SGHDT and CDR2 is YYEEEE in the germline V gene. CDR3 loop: CASSLVGQKSNEKLFF. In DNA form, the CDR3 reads TGTGCCAGCAGCTTGGTGGGACAGAAGTCTAATGAAAAACTGTTTTTT.

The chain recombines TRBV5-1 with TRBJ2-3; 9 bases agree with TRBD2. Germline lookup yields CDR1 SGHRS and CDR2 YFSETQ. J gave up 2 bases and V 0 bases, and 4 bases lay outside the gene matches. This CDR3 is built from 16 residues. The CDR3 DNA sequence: TGCGCCAGCAGCTTGGTGCTAGCGGGGAACACAGATACGCAGTATTTT. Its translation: CASSLVLAGNTDTQYF. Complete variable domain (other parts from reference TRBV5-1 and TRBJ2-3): KAGVTQTPRYLIKTRGQQVTLSCSPISGHRSVSWYQQTPGQGLQFLFEYFSETQRNKGNFPGRFSGRQFSNSRSEMNVSTLELGDSALYLCASSLVLAGNTDTQYFGPGTRLTVL.

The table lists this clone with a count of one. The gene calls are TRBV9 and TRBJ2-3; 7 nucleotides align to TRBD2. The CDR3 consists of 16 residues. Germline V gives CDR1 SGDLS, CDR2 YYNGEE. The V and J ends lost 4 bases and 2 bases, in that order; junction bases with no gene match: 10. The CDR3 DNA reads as TGTGCCAGCAGCCTGGGCTGGGGAGGGACCACAGATACGCAGTATTTT. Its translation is CASSLGWGGTTDTQYF.